This record covers a single TCR beta chain. V was pared by 8 bases and J by 5 bases, with 6 bases of the junction left unmatched. The CDR3 length is 13 residues. Patients from Seattle were sampled longitudinally, starting during active infection. This entry comes from a study of blood T cell repertoires in COVID-19. The overall study: The study drew acute and convalescent COVID-19 samples from the United States, Italy and Spain. T cells, B-cell-depleted T cells, or PBMCs supplied cDNA or gDNA.

Profiling relied on immunoSEQ multiplex PCR, and the TCRdb table lists in-frame clones only, not all of them. Here the sample spans about 38,000 clones, less than 80% being singletons. This clonotype originated in a man between 65 and 85 years old with COVID-19, enrolled during active disease. Material: peripheral blood. The chain recombines TRBV12-3 or TRBV12-4 with TRBJ2-7; 10 bases agree with TRBD1. In nucleotides, the CDR3 is TGTGCCAGCGCGGGGACAGGGGTCAACGAGCAGTACTTC. Translating gives CASAGTGVNEQYF.